These 28 T cell receptor beta chains were sequenced from one sample in a study of siplizumab effects on memory and regulatory T cells. The repertoire was sequenced with immunoSEQ multiplex PCR; TCRdb's copy has only in-frame clones and lacks some. The table lists approximately 100,000 clones, 90% to 95% of them singletons. Sequences were obtained from Tregs sorted from blood. All receptors derive from a human donor in good health.

This clone appeared a single time. The chain joins TRBV28 to TRBJ1-5; D is ambiguous. The CDR3 totals 12 residues. The V and J ends lost 3 bases and 6 bases respectively, with 6 bases between them. CDR1 MDHEN and CDR2 SYDVKM come from the germline V gene. The CDR3 bases are TGTGCCAGCAGTTTTTGGTCTCAGCCCCAGCATTTT. Translating gives CASSFWSQPQHF.

CDR3 bases: TGTGCCAGCAGCTGGACGGTCCGAGGTGAAAAGTTCTTC. This translates into CASSWTVRGEKFF. J is TRBJ2-1 and V is TRBV14; D is undetermined. Trimming removed 5 bases from V and 14 bases from J, with 19 bases in between. The CDR3 spans 13 residues. Germline CDR1 is SGHDN and CDR2 is FVKESK.

V is TRBV4-1 and J is TRBJ1-5; D ambiguous. This CDR3 region has 18 residues. Germline V gene sequence: CDR1 MGHRA, CDR2 YSYEKL. The V end was cut by 1 base, the J end by 0 bases, with 16 bases between. Here the CDR3 DNA reads TGCGCCAGCAGCCAAGTTACCACCCGCAGCAATAGCAATCAGCCCCAGCATTTT. This gives the protein CASSQVTTRSNSNQPQHF.

The chain has TRBV2 and TRBJ2-3; D is possibly TRBD2 (5 bases). The V end lost 4 bases, the J end lost 0 bases, and 14 bases lay between the germline ends. This CDR3 is 16 amino acids long. Germline lookup yields CDR1 SNHLY and CDR2 FYNNEI. The CDR3 region is CASSGASGLSTDTQYF. CDR3 bases: TGTGCCAGCAGTGGGGCAAGCGGACTCAGCACAGATACGCAGTATTTT.

The chain is built from TRBV7-8 and TRBJ1-1; D uncertain. CDR1 and CDR2 (germline): SGHVS, FQNEAQ. V was pared by 5 bases and J by 4 bases, with 14 bases between. The CDR3 is 14 residues long. This CDR3 is CASSPIEVFTEAFF. The CDR3 DNA is TGTGCCAGCAGCCCTATTGAGGTTTTCACTGAAGCTTTCTTT.

This chain joins TRBV6-4 and TRBJ2-7; TRBD2 agrees at 15 bases. The germline CDR1 and CDR2 sequences are MRHNA and SNTAGT. Trimming removed 6 bases from V and 5 bases from J; junction bases left unmatched: 2. There are 14 residues in the CDR3. CDR3: CASRGLAGGNEQYF. CDR3 coding DNA: TGTGCCAGCAGGGGACTAGCGGGAGGTAACGAGCAGTACTTC.

This chain links TRBV25-1 with TRBJ1-3; no clear D. Between the trimmed V and J ends, which lost 4 bases and 0 bases, there was a span of 7 bases. Per the germline V gene, CDR1 is MGHDK and CDR2 is SYGVNS. The CDR3 contains 14 residues. CDR3 nucleotide sequence: TGTGCCAGCAGTGCGACGAGCTCTGGAAACACCATATATTTT. It encodes CASSATSSGNTIYF.

The chain links TRBV7-2 to TRBJ2-7, with unresolved D. Trimming cost V 2 bases and J 2 bases, with 13 bases left between them. Germline CDR1 SGHTA, CDR2 FQGNSA. CDR3 length equals 15 residues. The CDR3 protein is CASSLLSGFAYEQYF. In DNA, the CDR3 is TGTGCCAGCAGCTTACTTTCCGGGTTTGCCTACGAGCAGTACTTC.

The chain is built from TRBV2 and TRBJ1-5; 8 bases match TRBD1. In germline, CDR1 is SNHLY, CDR2 FYNNEI. This CDR3 contains 14 residues. Trimming took 8 bases from V and 7 from J; bases not matched to a gene: 10. This chain's CDR3 is CASDLAGGEQPQHF. The CDR3 bases are TGTGCCAGCGATTTGGCAGGGGGCGAACAGCCCCAGCATTTT.

This rearrangement joins TRBV13 to TRBJ2-7; the D gene is possibly TRBD1 (6 bases). The germline V and J ends were trimmed by 0 bases and 0 bases, with 12 bases remaining between them. This CDR3 has 16 amino acids. CDR1 PRHDT and CDR2 FYEKMQ come from the germline V gene (reference sequence). CDR3 bases: TGTGCCAGCAGCTTAGGAGACAGGCCGCTCTCCTACGAGCAGTACTTC. It is translated as CASSLGDRPLSYEQYF.

The J gene is TRBJ1-5, the V gene TRBV6-5, with D maybe TRBD1 (5 bases). Germline V CDR1 and CDR2: MNHEY, SVGAGI. Trimming stripped 6 bases from V and 0 bases from J, with 12 bases between. The CDR3 loop spans 15 amino acids. CDR3 sequence (DNA): TGTGCCAGCAGGAAATCAGGGTTTAGCAATCAGCCCCAGCATTTT. Its protein is CASRKSGFSNQPQHF.

V is TRBV7-3 and J is TRBJ2-3; 7 nucleotides match TRBD1. CDR1 is SGHTA, CDR2 FQGTGA, per germline. CDR3 length: 14 residues. Trimming at V came to 5 bases and at J to 4 bases, leaving 6 bases not matched to a gene. CDR3 in DNA: TGTGCCAGCAGCATGACAGGGCTCGCAGATACGCAGTATTTT. Translation gives CASSMTGLADTQYF.

The chain couples TRBV5-1 to TRBJ2-3; weak D call: TRBD2 (6 bases). CDR3 size: 15 residues. Deletions cut 5 bases from V and 1 base from J, with 14 bases between. Germline values: CDR1 SGHRS, CDR2 YFSETQ. DNA for the CDR3: TGCGCCAGCAGAAGGGGTTCGGGGGGCACAGATACGCAGTATTTT. Protein product: CASRRGSGGTDTQYF.

V usage is TRBV27 and J usage is TRBJ2-5; 7 bases agree with TRBD1. V shed 3 bases, J shed 3 bases, and the junction held 1 base outside the gene matches. The CDR3 runs to 13 residues. From germline, CDR1 is MNHEY and CDR2 SMNVEV (reference sequence). The CDR3 sequence: CASSFTGEETQYF. The CDR3 nucleotides are TGTGCCAGCAGTTTTACAGGGGAAGAGACCCAGTACTTC.

This chain uses TRBV5-1 with TRBJ2-1; TRBD2 matches at 14 bases. This CDR3 region has 16 residues. Germline CDR1 is SGHRS and CDR2 is YFSETQ. Germline trimming cut 4 bases from V and 8 bases from J; bases unmatched to any gene: 8. The CDR3 DNA reads as TGCGCCAGCAGCATCTTAAGACTAGCGGGAGGGGATGAGCAGTTCTTC. Translated, it gives CASSILRLAGGDEQFF.

The chain uses TRBV2 and TRBJ2-2, with D hard to call. The CDR3 consists of 15 residues. V was pared by 2 bases and J by 4 bases, with 11 bases between. Per germline, CDR1 SNHLY and CDR2 FYNNEI. Here the CDR3 reads CASSESGRLTGELFF. CDR3 nucleotides: TGTGCCAGCAGTGAATCGGGCAGACTCACCGGGGAGCTGTTTTTT.

The chain has TRBV10-3 and TRBJ1-2, with D perhaps matching TRBD1 (5 bases). The germline gives CDR1 ENHRY, CDR2 SYGVKD. V dropped 6 bases and J dropped 3 bases, with 11 bases sitting between them. The CDR3 is 13 residues long. CDR3 loop: CAISETAYYGYTF. The CDR3 nucleotides are TGTGCCATCAGCGAGACAGCTTACTATGGCTACACCTTC.

The chain links TRBV18 to TRBJ2-7, with D perhaps TRBD1 or TRBD2 (7 bases each). This CDR3 has 16 residues. V gave up 4 bases and J gave up 2 bases, with 18 bases separating them. The V gene's germline CDR1 is KGHSH and CDR2 LQKENI. The CDR3 protein is CASSLGWAGGAYEQYF. The CDR3 DNA reads TGTGCCAGCTCACTCGGCTGGGCAGGGGGGGCCTACGAGCAGTACTTC.

The CDR3 DNA follows: TGTGCCAGCAGTGACCGACAGGGTGGTAATCAGCCCCAGCATTTT. It is translated as CASSDRQGGNQPQHF. The V and J genes are TRBV6-1 and TRBJ1-5, with 7 bases matching TRBD1. The V gene end was trimmed by 3 bases and the J gene end by 4 bases; junction bases not matched to a gene: 6. CDR3 length equals 15 residues. From germline, CDR1 is MNHNS and CDR2 SASEGT.

The chain uses TRBV5-1 and TRBJ2-1; TRBD1 is a possible D gene (6 bases). Trimming pared 5 bases from V and 4 bases from J, leaving 13 bases between. Per germline, CDR1 SGHRS and CDR2 YFSETQ. The CDR3 is 14 amino acids. The CDR3 sequence: CASRGALVYNEQFF. CDR3 DNA: TGCGCCAGCAGGGGGGCCCTAGTTTACAATGAGCAGTTCTTC.

Remarks on this clone: Different DNA sequences within this sample yield the same CDR3. The J gene is TRBJ2-7, the V gene TRBV28; maybe TRBD1 (5 bases). The CDR3 runs to 12 residues. V was pared by 4 bases and J by 2 bases, with 6 bases between. Germline lookup yields CDR1 MDHEN and CDR2 SYDVKM. CDR3 in amino acids: CASSSGPYEQYF. The CDR3 region has the DNA TGTGCCAGCAGTTCAGGGCCCTACGAGCAGTACTTC.

CDR3 nucleotides: TGTGCCAGCTCACCACAGCTCGTCTACGAGCAGTACTTC. Its protein is CASSPQLVYEQYF. V usage is TRBV18 and J usage is TRBJ2-7; no definite D call. CDR3 length: 13 amino acids. The V end was cut by 1 base, the J end by 3 bases, with 7 bases between. In germline, CDR1 is KGHSH, CDR2 LQKENI.

This clone occurred a few times. This rearrangement joins TRBV5-1 to TRBJ2-7, with TRBD2 as a possible D gene (7 bases). The germline V gene has CDR1 SGHRS and CDR2 YFSETQ. The CDR3 covers 15 residues. V was clipped by 2 bases and J by 5 bases, with 17 bases between them. In nucleotides, the CDR3 is TGCGCCAGCAGCTTAGGGGGGGTTGGTTTGAACGAGCAGTACTTC. Protein sequence: CASSLGGVGLNEQYF.

The rearrangement joins TRBV29-1 to TRBJ1-4; possible D gene TRBD1, 5 bases. This CDR3 is 15 amino acids long. Germline lookup yields CDR1 SQVTM and CDR2 ANQGSEA. Between the trimmed V and J ends, which lost 4 bases and 7 bases, there was a span of 19 bases. The CDR3 sequence is CSVAVAGQYPEKLFF. In nucleotides, the CDR3 is TGCAGCGTTGCCGTTGCGGGGCAGTATCCTGAAAAACTGTTTTTT.

Remarks on this clone: This sample includes further DNA sequences coding for the same CDR3. The V call is TRBV2, the J call TRBJ1-2; D is ambiguous. CDR3 length: 13 residues. Germline CDR1 SNHLY, CDR2 FYNNEI. The V gene lost 3 bases and the J gene lost 6 bases, with 11 bases spanning the gap. Here the CDR3 reads CASSEFRLNGYTF. In DNA, the CDR3 is TGTGCCAGCAGTGAGTTTCGTCTCAATGGCTACACCTTC. Variable domain in full (rest from reference TRBV2 and TRBJ1-2): EPEVTQTPSHQVTQMGQEVILRCVPISNHLYFYWYRQILGQKVEFLVSFYNNEISEKSEIFDDQFSVERPDGSNFTLKIRSTKLEDSAMYFCASSEFRLNGYTFGSGTRLTVV.

The chain couples TRBV30 to TRBJ1-1; TRBD1 might be the D (5 bases). Trimming stripped 4 bases from V and 1 base from J, with 13 bases between. This CDR3 region has 14 residues. Germline values: CDR1 GTSNPN, CDR2 SVGIG (reference sequence). In DNA, the CDR3 is TGTGCCTGGAACCCGTTCAGGGAGAACACTGAAGCTTTCTTT. Its translation: CAWNPFRENTEAFF.

The chain couples TRBV5-1 to TRBJ2-7; 7 nucleotides align to TRBD2. The CDR3 totals 17 residues. V trimming: 4 bases; J trimming: 2 bases; junction bases outside the gene matches: 15. Germline CDR1 reads SGHRS; CDR2 reads YFSETQ. CDR3 protein: CASSPWGGSVPPYEQYF. The CDR3 DNA is TGCGCCAGCAGCCCGTGGGGGGGGAGCGTCCCGCCCTACGAGCAGTACTTC.

This clone was seen just once. The J gene is TRBJ1-2, the V gene TRBV25-1; unclear D gene. Germline assignment: CDR1 MGHDK and CDR2 SYGVNS. This CDR3 region has 16 residues. V was clipped by 3 bases and J by 11 bases, with 25 bases between them. The CDR3 sequence: CASSDRRTKFSDRYTF. CDR3 nucleotides: TGTGCCAGCAGTGACCGGAGGACGAAATTCAGCGATAGATACACCTTC.